The 19 T cell receptor beta chains reported below all come from one sample, sequenced in a study of CD8 T cells in ankylosing spondylitis (dated by TCRdb to 2015 to 2018). Points the paper makes about the study in general: A TCR beta motif made up of under ten highly homologous amino acid variants appeared to be characteristic of blood from ankylosing spondylitis patients.

What these receptors recognize is not known. The library was made by 5' RACE. The run used an Illumina HiSeq 2500. TCRdb passed the public sequencing reads through fastp at Q25 and MiXCR, retaining productive beta sequences. Rows merge per CDR3 protein into single entries with the most common DNA and genes. A total of more than 300,000 distinct CDR3 sequences appear in this sample, 6.5% to 10% of them only once. Of the sample, roughly 15% falls within the top ten clones. Sequencing input: blood, either unsorted or a sorted T cell fraction (not recorded which). The source of these receptors is a male donor with ankylosing spondylitis.

This clonotype has at least ten counts. The chain joins TRBV7-2 to TRBJ1-2, with D hard to call. The CDR3 runs 13 residues. CDR1 and CDR2 (germline): SGHTA, FQGNSA. Trimming pared 4 bases from V and 0 bases from J, leaving 6 bases between. In DNA form, the CDR3 reads TGTGCCAGCAGCTCCGGGCCTAACTATGGCTACACCTTC. It is translated as CASSSGPNYGYTF.

This chain joins TRBV3-1 and TRBJ1-4; D gene unclear. CDR1 is LGHDT, CDR2 YNNKEL, per germline (reference sequence). V lost 1 base and J lost 10, with 13 bases in between. This CDR3 is built from 14 residues. The CDR3, as DNA: TGTGCCAGCAGCCAAGTCGGGAGGAGACGAAAACTGTTTTTT. Translating gives CASSQVGRRRKLFF.

This clonotype came up many times. The chain couples TRBV5-1 to TRBJ2-2; D is undetermined. The CDR3 is made up of 14 amino acids. V was clipped by 4 bases and J by 2 bases, with 9 bases between them. Per the germline V gene, CDR1 is SGHRS and CDR2 is YFSETQ. CDR3 DNA sequence: TGCGCCAGCAGCCCGGACGGTAACACCGGGGAGCTGTTTTTT. It translates to CASSPDGNTGELFF.

The chain links TRBV6-5 to TRBJ2-1; TRBD2 matches 11 bases. The CDR3 loop spans 19 amino acids. Germline V CDR1 and CDR2: MNHEY, SVGAGI. The trim removed 3 bases at V and 0 bases at J, leaving 10 bases unmatched. The CDR3 coding sequence is TGTGCCAGCAGTTATACTAGCGGGAGTAGGGCCTTCTCCTACAATGAGCAGTTCTTC. Amino acid sequence: CASSYTSGSRAFSYNEQFF.

This sequence joins TRBV30 and TRBJ1-5; 7 bases align to TRBD1. Germline CDR1 is GTSNPN and CDR2 is SVGIG (reference sequence). Trimming cost V 3 bases and J 4 bases; bases outside gene matches: 6. CDR3 size: 14 residues. The CDR3 reads CAWRGDSPNQPQHF. Written as DNA, the CDR3 is TGTGCCTGGAGGGGGGACAGCCCGAATCAGCCCCAGCATTTT.

The table lists this clonotype with many counts. The rearrangement joins TRBV12-3 or TRBV12-4 to TRBJ1-1; TRBD1 is a possible D gene (5 bases). Deletions cut 3 bases from V and 7 bases from J, with 15 bases between. This CDR3 is 14 amino acids long. The DNA for the CDR3 is TGTGCCAGCAGTTTCCTCGGAGGGCAGGGTGAAGCTTTCTTT. Encoded protein: CASSFLGGQGEAFF.

This clonotype was seen ten or more times. This chain uses TRBV11-2 with TRBJ2-3; TRBD2 aligns across 9 bases. Germline values: CDR1 SGHAT, CDR2 FQNNGV. V dropped 5 bases and J dropped 1; count of bases not matched to a gene: 19. CDR3 length: 20 amino acids. In nucleotides, the CDR3 is TGTGCCAGCAGCCGCCGGAGAGGGGTAGCGGGAGAAGTGGGCACAGATACGCAGTATTTT. This gives the protein CASSRRRGVAGEVGTDTQYF.

CDR3 loop: CASEDRDERGETQYF. In DNA, the CDR3 is TGTGCCAGCGAGGACCGGGACGAGCGAGGGGAGACCCAGTACTTC. V is TRBV2 and J is TRBJ2-5; D tentatively reads TRBD1 or TRBD2 (5 bases each). Trimming took off 8 bases at V and 5 bases at J, with 21 bases between the two ends. This CDR3 region has 15 residues. CDR1 is SNHLY, CDR2 FYNNEI, per germline.

This clonotype was recorded many times. This sequence joins TRBV24-1 and TRBJ1-5; D not certain. Germline CDR1 is KGHDR and CDR2 is SFDVKD. CDR3 length: 17 amino acids. V lost 4 bases and J lost 5, with 20 bases in between. CDR3 bases: TGTGCCACCAGTGACAATACCGTGGGAGGTTTTGATCAGCCCCAGCATTTT. It encodes CATSDNTVGGFDQPQHF.

This clonotype occurred a few times. The chain links TRBV9 to TRBJ2-1, with TRBD2 matching 8 bases. The V gene's germline CDR1 is SGDLS and CDR2 YYNGEE. This CDR3 has 16 residues. The ends lost 0 bases at V and 2 bases at J; junction bases unmatched: 4. DNA of the CDR3: TGTGCCAGCAGCGTAGGCAGACTAGCGACCTACAATGAGCAGTTCTTC. The encoded protein is CASSVGRLATYNEQFF.

The chain is built from TRBV7-9 and TRBJ2-7, with 15 bases that match TRBD2. J lost 12 bases, V lost 5 bases, and 11 bases had no gene match. CDR1 is SEHNR, CDR2 FQNEAQ, per germline (reference sequence). The CDR3 runs to 15 residues. DNA of the CDR3: TGTGCCAGCAGCACCGGGACTAGCGGGAGGCACATGAGGTACTTC. Protein product: CASSTGTSGRHMRYF.

The chain employs TRBV29-1 and TRBJ2-7; 7 nucleotides match TRBD1. Germline lookup yields CDR1 SQVTM and CDR2 ANQGSEA. This CDR3 has 14 amino acids. Trimming at V came to 7 bases and at J to 5 bases, leaving 14 bases not matched to a gene. This CDR3 reads CSAALGRGIDEQYF. The CDR3 bases are TGCAGCGCCGCCCTGGGCAGGGGGATCGACGAGCAGTACTTC.

This clonotype was observed a handful of times. The rearrangement joins TRBV20-1 to TRBJ2-1; TRBD2 aligns across 11 bases. Germline CDR1 is DFQATT and CDR2 is SNEGSKA (reference sequence). The CDR3 covers 14 residues. V was clipped by 6 bases and J by 9 bases; unmatched bases: 10. The CDR3 DNA follows: TGCAGTGCCCACCGTAGCGGGAGGGCCGCTGAGCAGTTCTTC. Protein product: CSAHRSGRAAEQFF.

This clonotype was detected only a few times. The chain uses TRBV28 and TRBJ2-3, with 7 bases that match TRBD1. Losses at the gene ends were 5 bases for V and 1 base for J; bases not matched to a gene: 9. Germline V gives CDR1 MDHEN, CDR2 SYDVKM. This CDR3 is built from 16 residues. The chain's CDR3 is CASSDLTGTGTDTQYF. The CDR3 DNA reads TGTGCCAGCAGTGACCTGACAGGGACAGGCACAGATACGCAGTATTTT. The variable domain in full, completed from reference TRBV28 and TRBJ2-3, reads DVKVTQSSRYLVKRTGEKVFLECVQDMDHENMFWYRQDPGLGLRLIYFSYDVKMKEKGDIPEGYSVSREKKERFSLILESASTNQTSMYLCASSDLTGTGTDTQYFGPGTRLTVL.

This clonotype was counted ten times or more. The rearrangement joins TRBV6-6 to TRBJ2-5, with D unclear. The CDR3 runs to 13 residues. Trimming stripped 2 bases from V and 9 bases from J, with 13 bases between. CDR1 and CDR2 from the germline V gene are MNHNY and SVGAGI (reference sequence). CDR3 nucleotides: TGTGCCAGCAGTTACCGCGTACATAGGGCCCAGTACTTC. Translated, it gives CASSYRVHRAQYF.

This clonotype has more than one count but fewer than ten. The V and J genes are TRBV27 and TRBJ1-4, with 8 bases matching TRBD1. This CDR3 has 16 residues. V dropped 5 bases and J dropped 2; count of bases not matched to a gene: 7. Germline-derived CDR1 and CDR2 are MNHEY and SMNVEV (reference sequence). CDR3 nucleotides: TGTGCCAGCAGTAGGACAGGGTCCTCTACTAATGAAAAACTGTTTTTT. Translating it yields CASSRTGSSTNEKLFF.

This clonotype was counted a few times. The chain joins TRBV20-1 to TRBJ1-5; D uncertain. Germline CDR1 DFQATT, CDR2 SNEGSKA (reference sequence). This CDR3 has 14 amino acids. Trimming pared 0 bases from V and 4 bases from J, leaving 10 bases between. CDR3 protein: CSARDPGLNQPQHF. The CDR3 bases are TGCAGTGCTAGAGATCCTGGGCTGAATCAGCCCCAGCATTTT.

The chain employs TRBV13 and TRBJ2-7; D possibly corresponds to TRBD2 (5 bases). There are 14 residues in the CDR3. Trimming removed 1 base from V and 6 bases from J, with 13 bases in between. Germline lookup yields CDR1 PRHDT and CDR2 FYEKMQ (reference sequence). The CDR3 DNA reads TGTGCCAGCAGCTTAGCGGGGTTGGCCGTCGAGCAGTACTTC. This codes for CASSLAGLAVEQYF.

This clonotype was observed many times. J is TRBJ1-1 and V is TRBV29-1; TRBD1 matches at 8 bases. Germline CDR1 SQVTM, CDR2 ANQGSEA. The CDR3 is 15 amino acids. After removal of 4 bases from V and 5 bases from J, the junction contained 12 bases not matched to a gene. Here the CDR3 DNA reads TGCAGCGTTGTGGTTCAGGGGGCGCGGGTGACTGAAGCTTTCTTT. Amino acids: CSVVVQGARVTEAFF.